This entry features one T cell receptor beta chain sequence. The antigen is unknown. One entry per CDR3 protein, without DNA, is what TCRdb gives after re-calling the 5' RACE reads. Its listing shows around 470,000 distinct CDR3 sequences. The germline V gene has CDR1 ENHRY and CDR2 SYGVKD. This CDR3 spans 14 amino acids. This record belongs to a study of T cells expressing NK-cell markers. For the study at large: Obtained from sorted CD3+CD56+NKG2C+, CD3+CD56+NKG2C- and CD3+CD56-NKG2C+ T cells were the TCR beta repertoires. Of eight sequenced donors, seven were HCMV-seropositive and one HCMV-seronegative.

General observations from the study: These same clonotypes (in a handful of donors) also led the CD3+CD56-NKG2C+ fraction.

This TCR derives from a woman aged 45-60 years in good health. The source material was blood T cells: a sorted CD56 or NKG2C T cell subset, CD4+ or CD8+ T cells, or bulk PBMC T cells (not recorded which). The gene calls are TRBV10-3 and TRBJ1-1; checking the TCRdb D call of TRBD1 is not possible without DNA. CDR3 region: CAISTEVGGTEAFF.